The rows below give T cell receptor beta chains drawn from one sample of a study of blood T cells in healthy people across ages. TCRdb fed the 5' RACE reads into MiXCR, producing one record per CDR3 protein. The repertoire includes 800,000 to 950,000 distinct CDR3 sequences, roughly 29% of them detected once, and roughly 10% sits in the top ten. The same specimen was also included in a second study, on T cells of mothers and their children.

What was sequenced was blood. These receptors were collected from a middle-aged woman in good health. CDR3s include the opening cysteine and the closing phenylalanine or tryptophan. The D gene is left open where the match is weak. The size field is filled for only some rows; it gives once, few, many or a size class.

>TRBV5-1|.|few|TRBJ2-7
CASSLALSDEQYF
TGCGCCAGCAGCTTGGCCCTTTCGGACGAGCAGTACTTC
>TRBV20-1|TRBD2|many|TRBJ2-7
CSATPLAGAAYEQYF
TGCAGTGCCACGCCCTTAGCGGGGGCCGCCTACGAGCAGTACTTC
>TRBV29-1|.|few|TRBJ2-5
CSVVMGYSGEQYF
TGCAGCGTTGTAATGGGATATAGTGGTGAGCAGTACTTC
>TRBV5-1|.|few|TRBJ1-4
CASASDGREKLFF
TGCGCCAGCGCGTCCGACGGGAGAGAAAAACTGTTTTTT
>TRBV28|.|.|TRBJ1-1
CASSSGAQGTNTEAFF
TGTGCCAGCAGTTCCGGAGCTCAGGGGACTAACACTGAAGCTTTCTTT
>TRBV10-3|TRBD1|.|TRBJ2-7
CAITLPGQGIPYEQYF
TGTGCCATCACCCTACCGGGACAGGGGATCCCCTACGAGCAGTACTTC
>TRBV5-1|TRBD1|many|TRBJ2-7
CASSGTEAGEQYF
TGCGCCAGCAGCGGGACAGAGGCCGGCGAGCAGTACTTC
>TRBV20-1|.|few|TRBJ2-7
CSARDRDFYEQYF
TGCAGTGCTAGAGATCGGGACTTCTACGAGCAGTACTTC
>TRBV15|.|.|TRBJ2-3
CATSLDTTSTQYF
TGTGCCACCAGCTTGGACACGACAAGTACGCAGTATTTT
>TRBV28|TRBD1|many|TRBJ2-7
CASSSTPRGRGEQYF
TGTGCCAGCAGTTCCACACCTAGGGGGCGTGGCGAGCAGTACTTC
>TRBV11-2|TRBD1|.|TRBJ2-7
CASSLDRTGNYNEQYF
TGTGCCAGCAGCTTAGATCGGACAGGGAACTACAATGAGCAGTACTTC
>TRBV4-3|TRBD1|many|TRBJ2-7
CASSQGDRGFYEQYF
TGCGCCAGCAGCCAAGGGGACAGGGGCTTCTACGAGCAGTACTTC
>TRBV28|TRBD1|many|TRBJ2-7
CASSLQGEIYEQYF
TGTGCCAGCAGTTTACAGGGGGAAATCTACGAGCAGTACTTC
>TRBV29-1|TRBD1|few|TRBJ1-5
CSVRGQGDQPQHF
TGCAGCGTAAGAGGACAGGGGGACCAGCCCCAGCATTTT
>TRBV7-2|.|many|TRBJ2-5
CASSLAYQSRGTQYF
TGTGCCAGCAGCTTAGCGTACCAGTCACGCGGGACCCAGTACTTC
>TRBV6-5|.|many|TRBJ2-1
CASSYGRGLNEQFF
TGTGCCAGCAGTTACGGGCGGGGGCTCAATGAGCAGTTCTTC
>TRBV12-3/TRBV12-4|.|many|TRBJ1-2
CASSLAGASRGYTF
TGTGCCAGCAGTTTAGCGGGGGCGAGTCGTGGCTACACCTTC
>TRBV6-6|.|few|TRBJ1-5
CASSYGHNQPQHF
TGTGCCAGCAGTTACGGGCACAATCAGCCCCAGCATTTT